The clone carrying this TCR beta chain was found once. The antigen remains unidentified. V was trimmed by 0 bases and J by 5 bases, leaving 10 bases between them. The germline V gene has CDR1 MNHEY and CDR2 SVGAGI. The length of the CDR3 is 14 residues. The sample is drawn from a study of cytotoxic CD8 clonotypes in ibrutinib-treated CLL. Study in general: Partial response occurred in approximately 24 patients and complete response in 2; at median around 5.5 years, around 14 remained remitted and some 12 progressed. The study recorded mean values of approximately 260,000 productive templates and approximately 94,000 productive rearrangements per sample.

Study conclusions and caveats: Before falling back toward baseline at progression, clonality had risen at the time of ibrutinib response. Baseline levels of clonality went above those of age-matched healthy donors and moved with circulating CD8+ T-cell counts.

The data were produced by immunoSEQ multiplex PCR, yet TCRdb's version contains in-frame clones alone and is incomplete. The repertoire holds over 120,000 clones, with roughly three quarters as singletons. This chain links TRBV6-5 with TRBJ1-1; possibly TRBD1 for D (5 bases). This clonotype originated in a human donor with chronic lymphocytic leukemia. The sample here was PBMCs, taken after 12 months of ibrutinib treatment. The CDR3 coding sequence is TGTGCCAGCAGTTACTCAGGGGCGCGGACTGAAGCTTTCTTT. This gives the protein CASSYSGARTEAFF.